This T cell receptor beta chain originates from a study of blood T cell repertoires in COVID-19. Study-wide background: The study drew acute and convalescent COVID-19 samples from the United States, Italy and Spain.

J was trimmed by 5 bases and V by 3 bases; bases with no gene match: 4. Germline V CDR1 and CDR2: KGHDR, SFDVKD. The CDR3 spans 14 residues. Seattle enrolled patients during active infection and tracked them longitudinally. In the authors' workflow: Estimation of nucleated cell counts was performed using reference gene primer amplification. Libraries were prepared by immunoSEQ multiplex PCR; TCRdb keeps only in-frame clonotypes and omits some of them. Clonal size and the V and J genes are those of that table, whereas D and trimming came from the DNA. The sample lists 150,000 to 200,000 clones, about 86% occurring once.

The V gene is TRBV24-1, the J gene TRBJ2-3; 7 bases map to TRBD1. The sequence was collected from a woman between 70 and 85 years old with COVID-19, enrolled during active disease. Material: peripheral blood. The CDR3 region has the DNA TGTGCCACCAGTGATGAGGGGGCTGGAGATACGCAGTATTTT. This gives the protein CATSDEGAGDTQYF.